This T cell receptor beta chain is drawn from a study of shared clonotypes between healthy human individuals. Turning to the study itself: Each donor contributed plates that comprised three CD4 naive, three CD4 memory, two CD8 naive and one CD8 memory.

Notes on the study in general: Among the subsets, naive ones generally showed larger estimated richness than memory ones.

Turning to this clone: The antigen remains unidentified.

This table comes from immunoSEQ multiplex PCR, and its TCRdb copy is limited to in-frame clones, with some not included. The sample records around 100,000 clones, 67% being singletons. CCR7-negative CD45RA+ TemRA cells were pooled with CD45RO+ cells for CD8 memory. Germline-derived CDR1 and CDR2 are WNHNN and SYGVQD (reference sequence). CDR3 length: 15 residues. The V end was cut by 3 bases, the J end by 3 bases, with 13 bases between. V usage is TRBV10-1 and J usage is TRBJ2-3, with unresolved D. This sequence originates from a young man in good health. The sample was memory CD8+ T cells sorted from blood. Subset here: CD45RO+ cells pooled with CCR7-negative TemRA cells. The DNA for the CDR3 is TGCGCCAGCAGTGATCCATTCGCCAGGACAGATACGCAGTATTTT. Its protein product is CASSDPFARTDTQYF.